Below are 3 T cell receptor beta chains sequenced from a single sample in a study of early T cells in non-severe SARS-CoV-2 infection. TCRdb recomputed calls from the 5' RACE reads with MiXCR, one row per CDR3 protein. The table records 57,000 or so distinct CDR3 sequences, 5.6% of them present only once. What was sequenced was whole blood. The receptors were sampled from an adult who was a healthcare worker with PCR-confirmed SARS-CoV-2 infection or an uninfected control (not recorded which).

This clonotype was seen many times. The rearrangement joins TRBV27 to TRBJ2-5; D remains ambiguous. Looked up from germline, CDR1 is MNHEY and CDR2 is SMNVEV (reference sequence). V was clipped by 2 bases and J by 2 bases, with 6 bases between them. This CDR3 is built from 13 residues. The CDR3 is CASSLRSQETQYF. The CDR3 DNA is TGTGCCAGCAGTTTAAGGTCACAAGAGACCCAGTACTTC.

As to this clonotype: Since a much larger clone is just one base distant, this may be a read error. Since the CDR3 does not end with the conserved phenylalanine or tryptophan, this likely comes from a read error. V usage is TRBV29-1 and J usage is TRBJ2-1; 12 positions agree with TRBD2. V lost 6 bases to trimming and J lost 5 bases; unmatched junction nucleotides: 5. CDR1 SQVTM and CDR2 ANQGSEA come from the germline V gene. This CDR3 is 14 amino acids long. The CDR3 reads CSVGRTSGNNEQFS. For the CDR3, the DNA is TGCAGCGTGGGGAGGACTAGCGGGAACAATGAGCAGTTCTCC.

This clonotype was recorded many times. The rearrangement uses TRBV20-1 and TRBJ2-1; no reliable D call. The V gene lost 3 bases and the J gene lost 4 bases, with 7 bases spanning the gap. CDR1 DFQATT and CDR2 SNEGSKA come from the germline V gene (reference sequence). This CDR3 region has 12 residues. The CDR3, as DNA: TGCAGTGCTAGCGGGCGGTACAATGAGCAGTTCTTC. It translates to CSASGRYNEQFF.